The 8 T cell receptor beta chains listed next were all sequenced from one sample in a study of CD8 T cells in Susac syndrome. The authors reverse transcribed roughly 0.5 to 1 ug RNA with random hexamers. MiXCR, run by TCRdb on the immunoSEQ multiplex PCR reads, gives a single entry per CDR3 protein. The data contain 150,000 to 200,000 distinct CDR3 sequences, approximately 93% of them seen just once; the ten biggest clones take up 0.09% to 0.12%. Sequenced: CD4+ T cells from PBMCs. These TCRs come from a human donor in good health.

This clonotype was observed a single time. This chain connects TRBV13 to TRBJ2-4, with D maybe TRBD2 (6 bases). CDR1 is PRHDT and CDR2 is FYEKMQ in the germline V gene (reference sequence). V lost 5 bases and J 3 bases, leaving 17 bases between the germline ends. CDR3 length equals 16 residues. The CDR3 DNA is TGTGCCAGCAGCCGTAGGAGCGGGTACGGCAAAAACATTCAGTACTTC. This encodes CASSRRSGYGKNIQYF.

The chain is built from TRBV7-2 and TRBJ1-5; D unresolved. The CDR3 loop spans 14 amino acids. Germline V lookup: CDR1 SGHTA, CDR2 FQGNSA. Trimming left V 2 bases short and J 0 bases short, with 5 bases between. As DNA, the CDR3 is TGTGCCAGCAGCTTAATGGATAGCAATCAGCCCCAGCATTTT. Its protein is CASSLMDSNQPQHF.

The CDR3 loop is CSVGGARETQYF. Written as DNA, the CDR3 is TGCAGCGTTGGGGGGGCGCGGGAGACCCAGTACTTC. The V call is TRBV29-1, the J call TRBJ2-5; possibly TRBD1 or TRBD2 for D (6 bases each). CDR3 length: 12 amino acids. Germline-derived CDR1 and CDR2 are SQVTM and ANQGSEA. Trimming took off 4 bases at V and 5 bases at J, with 11 bases between the two ends. Full variable domain (missing parts from reference TRBV29-1 and TRBJ2-5): SAVISQKPSRDICQRGTSLTIQCQVDSQVTMMFWYRQQPGQSLTLIATANQGSEATYESGFVIDKFPISRPNLTFSTLTVSNMSPEDSSIYLCSVGGARETQYFGPGTRLLVL.

The gene calls are TRBV11-1 and TRBJ2-5; possibly TRBD1 for D (6 bases). The CDR3 totals 13 residues. V was cut by 6 bases and J by 4 bases, with 12 bases left in between. Germline CDR1 and CDR2: SGHAT and FQDESV (reference sequence). CDR3 coding DNA: TGTGCCAGCAGTCAGGGGTACCGAGAGACCCAGTACTTC. Translated, it gives CASSQGYRETQYF.

The chain carries TRBV25-1 and TRBJ1-4; D uncertain. This CDR3 contains 12 residues. With 9 bases removed from V and 10 bases from J, the gap between germline ends came to 15 bases. Germline V gene lookup returns CDR1 MGHDK and CDR2 SYGVNS. The CDR3, as DNA: TGTGCCAGTTCGGGGTATGACGGAAAACTGTTTTTT. It yields the protein CASSGYDGKLFF. Supplemented by reference TRBV25-1 and TRBJ1-4, the full variable domain reads EADIYQTPRYLVIGTGKKITLECSQTMGHDKMYWYQQDPGMELHLIHYSYGVNSTEKGDLSSESTVSRIRTEHFPLTLESARPSHTSQYLCASSGYDGKLFFGSGTQLSVL.

J is TRBJ1-3 and V is TRBV7-9; D call uncertain. This CDR3 has 13 residues. Germline lookup yields CDR1 SEHNR and CDR2 FQNEAQ (reference sequence). V shed 3 bases and J shed 8 bases, with 11 bases lying between them. Here the CDR3 reads CASSFPQRDTIYF. The CDR3 nucleotides read TGTGCCAGCAGCTTTCCCCAGCGGGACACCATATATTTT.

V is TRBV20-1 and J is TRBJ2-1; D is undetermined. V dropped 2 bases and J dropped 7 bases, with 9 bases sitting between them. CDR1 is DFQATT and CDR2 is SNEGSKA in the germline V gene (reference sequence). The CDR3 spans 12 residues. CDR3 DNA: TGCAGTGCTAGACTTTCTGGGAATGAGCAGTTCTTC. Residues: CSARLSGNEQFF.

The chain has TRBV5-6 and TRBJ1-3, with unresolved D. CDR3 length: 16 residues. Germline V gives CDR1 SGHDT, CDR2 YYEEEE. The ends were cut back, 3 bases at V and 0 bases at J, with 13 bases in the middle. The CDR3 DNA reads TGTGCCAGCAGCTCCGATGGCGCGATCTCTGGAAACACCATATATTTT. This translates into CASSSDGAISGNTIYF. Using reference TRBV5-6 and TRBJ1-3 for the parts outside the CDR3, the full variable domain is DAGVTQSPTHLIKTRGQQVTLRCSPKSGHDTVSWYQQALGQGPQFIFQYYEEEERQRGNFPDRFSGHQFPNYSSELNVNALLLGDSALYLCASSSDGAISGNTIYFGEGSWLTVV.